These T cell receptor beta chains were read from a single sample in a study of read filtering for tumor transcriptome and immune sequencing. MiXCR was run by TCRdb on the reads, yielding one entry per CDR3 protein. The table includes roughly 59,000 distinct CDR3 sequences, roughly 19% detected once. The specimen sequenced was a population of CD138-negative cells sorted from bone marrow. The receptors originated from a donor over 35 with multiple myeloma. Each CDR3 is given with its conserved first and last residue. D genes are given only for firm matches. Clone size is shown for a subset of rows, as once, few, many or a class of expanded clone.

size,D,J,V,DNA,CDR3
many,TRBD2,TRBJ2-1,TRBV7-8,TGTGCCAGCAGCTTAGTGGCTAGCGGGAGGGCCACTGAGCAGTTCTTC,CASSLVASGRATEQFF
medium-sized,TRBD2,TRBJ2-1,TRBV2,TGTGCCAGCAGATCATTACTAGCGCTTAATGAGCAGTTCTTC,CASRSLLALNEQFF
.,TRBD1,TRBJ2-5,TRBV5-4,TGTGCCAGCAGCCCAATCGGCGGACAGGTATATGGAGAGACCCAGTACTTC,CASSPIGGQVYGETQYF
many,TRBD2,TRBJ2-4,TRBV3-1,TGTGCCAGCAGCCAAGGAGTTATTAGCGGGAGTAGTGACTTC,CASSQGVISGSSDF
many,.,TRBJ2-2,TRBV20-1,TGCAGTGCTAGTCGGGACATCGGGGAGCTGTTTTTT,CSASRDIGELFF
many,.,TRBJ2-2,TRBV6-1,TGTGCCAGCATGAGGACCAACCTGAACACCGGGGAGCTGTTTTTT,CASMRTNLNTGELFF
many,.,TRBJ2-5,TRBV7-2,TGTGCCAGCAGCCGGGACAACGCCCCGGGAGAGACCCAGTACTTC,CASSRDNAPGETQYF
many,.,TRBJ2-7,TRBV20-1,TGCAGTGCTAGAAGGTCTAGTCAAGAGCAGTACTTC,CSARRSSQEQYF
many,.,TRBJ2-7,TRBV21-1,TGTGCCAGCAGCAAGGCGGGAGGCCGGACAATAGTCTACGAGCAGTACTTC,CASSKAGGRTIVYEQYF
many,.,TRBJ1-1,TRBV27,TGTGCCAGCAGTTTTGGGCAATACACTGAAGCTTTCTTT,CASSFGQYTEAFF
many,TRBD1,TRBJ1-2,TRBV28,TGTGCCAGCAGACCCGGGACAGGGGTCGTCTATGGCTACACCTTC,CASRPGTGVVYGYTF
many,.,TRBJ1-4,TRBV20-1,TGCAGTGCCCCGACATCACTTCCAACTAATGAAAAACTGTTTTTT,CSAPTSLPTNEKLFF
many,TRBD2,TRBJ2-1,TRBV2,TGTGCCAGCAGCTTTGGGACTAGCGGGAGTAATGAGCAGTTCTTC,CASSFGTSGSNEQFF
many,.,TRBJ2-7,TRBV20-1,TGCAGTGCTAGAGGACCACAGGGCTACGAGCAGTACTTC,CSARGPQGYEQYF
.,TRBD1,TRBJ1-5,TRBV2,TGTGCCAGCATCCCGGACAGGAACTACTTGGGGCCCCAGCATTTT,CASIPDRNYLGPQHF
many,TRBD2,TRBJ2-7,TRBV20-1,TGCAGTGCTAGTACGGGGAGGGGTGGGTCTGAGCAGTACTTC,CSASTGRGGSEQYF
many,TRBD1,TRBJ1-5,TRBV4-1,TGCGCCAGCAGCCAGGACAGGGGGAATCAGCCCCAGCATTTT,CASSQDRGNQPQHF
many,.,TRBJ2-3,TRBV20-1,TGCAGTGCTAGAATAACTAGTCTCCACGGGGATACGCAGTATTTT,CSARITSLHGDTQYF
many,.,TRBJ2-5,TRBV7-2,TGTGCCAGCAGATACGTAGGAAGGGATGAGACCCAGTACTTC,CASRYVGRDETQYF
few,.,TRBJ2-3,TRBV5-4,TGTGCCAGCAGCTTGAAGCTAGCGGTGGGGGCGGATACGCAGTATTTT,CASSLKLAVGADTQYF
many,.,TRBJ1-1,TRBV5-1,TGCGCCAGCAGCTGGGGGCTTAACACTGAAGCTTTCTTT,CASSWGLNTEAFF
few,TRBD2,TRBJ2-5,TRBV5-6,TGTGCCAGCAGCCCCCGACTAGCGGGGGGCCGTCAAGAGACCCAGTACTTC,CASSPRLAGGRQETQYF
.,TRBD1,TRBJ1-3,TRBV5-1,TGCGCCAGCAGCTTCGGACAGGGGGACTCTGGAAACACCATATATTTT,CASSFGQGDSGNTIYF
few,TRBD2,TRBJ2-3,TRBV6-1,TGTGCCAGCAGTCCACTAGCGGGGGGCCCAGATACGCAGTATTTT,CASSPLAGGPDTQYF
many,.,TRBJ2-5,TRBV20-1,TGCAGTGCTCCGACAGCCCAAGAGACCCAGTACTTC,CSAPTAQETQYF
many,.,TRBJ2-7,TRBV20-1,TGCAGTGCTAGGGGCAAGAGGGTCCACGAGCAGTACTTC,CSARGKRVHEQYF
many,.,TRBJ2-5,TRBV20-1,TGCAGTGCTAGTGAGTACCAAGAGACCCAGTACTTC,CSASEYQETQYF
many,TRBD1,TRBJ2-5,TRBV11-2,TGTGCCAGCAGTCGTAACTATCCGGGACAGTTCCTACAAGAGACCCAGTACTTC,CASSRNYPGQFLQETQYF
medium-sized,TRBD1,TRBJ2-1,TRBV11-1,TGTGCCAGCAGCTTAGCCGGGACAGGGCCCAATGAGCAGTTCTTC,CASSLAGTGPNEQFF